Below, one T cell receptor (beta chain) is given with its context. This record belongs to a study of blood T cell repertoires in COVID-19. Study information: The study drew acute and convalescent COVID-19 samples from the United States, Italy and Spain. PBMCs, B-cell-depleted T cells, or T cells provided the cDNA or gDNA that made up the material.

Study processing details: It was from reference gene primer amplification that nucleated cell counts were estimated. Using immunoSEQ multiplex PCR, the repertoire was profiled, and TCRdb retains in-frame clones only, with some absent. V, J and clone size derive from that table, while D and trimming were established from the DNA sequence. The sample contains about 340,000 clones, about 86% of which appear only once. The CDR3 is 18 residues long. Material: peripheral blood. V and J are TRBV21-1 and TRBJ2-1; the D segment call TRBD2 is taken from the table without a DNA check. TRBV21-1 is flagged as a pseudogene. The sequence derives from a man aged 25 to 40 with active or convalescent COVID-19. CDR3 sequence: CASSKVGGETVTYNEQFF. The DNA of the CDR3 is TGTGCCAGCAGCAAAGTTGGGGGGGAGACTGTAACCTACAATGAGCAGTTCTTC.